This TCR beta chain originates from a study of blood T cell repertoires in COVID-19. Across the study: The study drew acute and convalescent COVID-19 samples from the United States, Italy and Spain.

The CDR3 contains 16 residues. Germline V gene sequence: CDR1 SGDLS, CDR2 YYNGEE. Trimming cost V 6 bases and J 7 bases; bases outside gene matches: 10. The assay was immunoSEQ multiplex PCR, and TCRdb's table has in-frame clones only and misses some. The sample consists of roughly 130,000 clones, about 83% of them appearing once. Adults between about 18 and 89 years of age took part from 20 to 25 US areas. Categorization into cohorts depended on clinical history that participants reported. The source material was PBMCs or T cells enriched from blood (not recorded which). The chain joins TRBV9 to TRBJ2-1; 13 bases are shared with TRBD2. The TCR sequence derives from a woman in her forties or fifties with acute COVID-19. The CDR3 loop reads CASTTGGTSGINEQFF. The CDR3 coding sequence is TGTGCCAGCACCACTGGGGGGACTAGCGGGATAAATGAGCAGTTCTTC. The full variable domain, its missing parts supplied by reference TRBV9 and TRBJ2-1, is DSGVTQTPKHLITATGQRVTLRCSPRSGDLSVYWYQQSLDQGLQFLIQYYNGEERAKGNILERFSAQQFPDLHSELNLSSLELGDSALYFCASTTGGTSGINEQFFGPGTRLTVL.